The 18 T cell receptor beta chains below all came from one sample that was sequenced in a study of early T cells in non-severe SARS-CoV-2 infection. A single record per CDR3 protein comes from TCRdb applying MiXCR to the 5' RACE reads. This sample yields 50,000 to 60,000 distinct CDR3 sequences, of which 8.7% are seen a single time; approximately 4% belongs to the top ten. The sample consisted of whole blood, taken at baseline. These receptors all stem from an adult who was a healthcare worker with PCR-confirmed SARS-CoV-2 infection or an uninfected control (not recorded which).

This clonotype was seen more than once but under ten times. The gene calls are TRBV5-1 and TRBJ2-2, with D uncertain. The V gene lost 2 bases and the J gene lost 1 base, with 12 bases spanning the gap. The CDR3 consists of 16 residues. CDR1 is SGHRS and CDR2 is YFSETQ in the germline V gene. CDR3 DNA sequence: TGCGCCAGCAGCTTAGGCGCTAGGAAGAACACCGGGGAGCTGTTTTTT. Its translation: CASSLGARKNTGELFF. Based on the CDR3 plus reference TRBV5-1 and TRBJ2-2, the full variable domain is KAGVTQTPRYLIKTRGQQVTLSCSPISGHRSVSWYQQTPGQGLQFLFEYFSETQRNKGNFPGRFSGRQFSNSRSEMNVSTLELGDSALYLCASSLGARKNTGELFFGEGSRLTVL.

This clonotype was seen a handful of times. The rearrangement links TRBV12-3 or TRBV12-4 to TRBJ2-2, with 7 bases lining up with TRBD1. This CDR3 has 15 residues. Unmatched junction bases numbered 4, after V lost 6 bases and J lost 0 bases. The CDR3 nucleotides read TGTGCCAGCAGGGTACAGGGGTCGAACACCGGGGAGCTGTTTTTT. It is translated as CASRVQGSNTGELFF.

This clonotype came up a few times. The chain recombines TRBV10-3 with TRBJ2-7, with D unclear. Germline V gene data show CDR1 as ENHRY and CDR2 as SYGVKD. The CDR3 length is 13 residues. V lost 7 bases and J 6 bases, leaving 16 bases between the germline ends. CDR3 sequence: CAIKSNQSPEQYF. The CDR3, as DNA: TGTGCCATCAAGTCCAACCAATCTCCCGAGCAGTACTTC.

This clonotype was recorded at least ten times. V is TRBV9 and J is TRBJ2-2; D possibly matches TRBD1 or TRBD2 (6 bases each). Per the germline V gene, CDR1 is SGDLS and CDR2 is YYNGEE. The CDR3 is 15 residues long. With 0 bases removed from V and 7 bases from J, the gap between germline ends came to 13 bases. The CDR3 region is CASSVAPGEDGELFF. The CDR3 DNA reads as TGTGCCAGCAGCGTAGCTCCAGGGGAGGACGGGGAGCTGTTTTTT. Drawing the rest from reference TRBV9 and TRBJ2-2, the complete variable domain is DSGVTQTPKHLITATGQRVTLRCSPRSGDLSVYWYQQSLDQGLQFLIQYYNGEERAKGNILERFSAQQFPDLHSELNLSSLELGDSALYFCASSVAPGEDGELFFGEGSRLTVL.

The chain joins TRBV12-3 or TRBV12-4 to TRBJ1-1; 8 bases line up with TRBD1. V gave up 1 base and J gave up 1 base; unmatched junction bases: 5. The CDR3 runs to 16 residues. As DNA, the CDR3 is TGTGCCAGCAGTTTAGGGACAGGGCGGGGGAACACTGAAGCTTTCTTT. Translated: CASSLGTGRGNTEAFF.

The genes are TRBV7-2 and TRBJ2-7; D not resolved. The V and J ends lost 1 base and 0 bases respectively, with 7 bases between them. The germline gives CDR1 SGHTA, CDR2 FQGNSA. This CDR3 is 14 amino acids long. The CDR3 protein is CASSLVAPSYEQYF. The CDR3, as DNA: TGTGCCAGCAGCTTAGTTGCTCCCTCCTACGAGCAGTACTTC.

This clonotype was detected ten times or more. The chain links TRBV24-1 to TRBJ2-3; 8 bases are shared with TRBD2. In germline, CDR1 is KGHDR, CDR2 SFDVKD. The CDR3 spans 16 residues. After removal of 1 base from V and 10 bases from J, the junction contained 12 bases not matched to a gene. CDR3 nucleotide sequence: TGTGCCACCAGTGATTTCGGACTAGCCCTCCTCGGGGCGCAGTATTTT. Amino acids: CATSDFGLALLGAQYF.

The rearrangement joins TRBV2 to TRBJ2-5; tentative D call: TRBD1 (5 bases). This CDR3 has 10 amino acids. Per germline, CDR1 SNHLY and CDR2 FYNNEI. Trimming shortened V by 5 bases and J by 7 bases, and 5 bases separated the two germline ends. CDR3 loop: CASSRGTQYF. For the CDR3, the DNA is TGTGCCAGCAGTAGGGGGACCCAGTACTTC.

The J gene is TRBJ1-1, the V gene TRBV27; no clear D. Between the trimmed V and J ends, which lost 6 bases and 4 bases, there was a span of 15 bases. This CDR3 is 14 amino acids long. CDR1 is MNHEY and CDR2 is SMNVEV in the germline V gene (reference sequence). CDR3 in DNA: TGTGCCAGCAGAGAGGCGGGGATTGGCACTGAAGCTTTCTTT. Amino acid sequence: CASREAGIGTEAFF.

V usage is TRBV5-4 and J usage is TRBJ2-3; 8 nucleotides agree with TRBD1. This CDR3 is built from 15 residues. In germline, CDR1 is SGHNT, CDR2 YYREEE (reference sequence). The ends lost 2 bases at V and 3 bases at J; junction bases unmatched: 5. Here the CDR3 reads CASSLGQGETDTQYF. The CDR3 region has the DNA TGTGCCAGCAGCTTAGGACAGGGCGAGACAGATACGCAGTATTTT.

This clonotype has more than one count but fewer than ten. The chain combines TRBV29-1 with TRBJ2-7; D might be TRBD1 (6 bases). Germline V CDR1 and CDR2: SQVTM, ANQGSEA. V gave up 5 bases and J gave up 2 bases, with 10 bases separating them. The CDR3 loop spans 12 amino acids. For the CDR3, the DNA is TGCAGCGTTACGGACAGTACCTACGAGCAGTACTTC. Translation gives CSVTDSTYEQYF.

This chain joins TRBV27 and TRBJ2-3, with D possibly being TRBD1 or TRBD2 (5 bases each). In germline, CDR1 is MNHEY, CDR2 SMNVEV (reference sequence). The CDR3 is 14 residues long. Trimming removed 3 bases from V and 1 base from J, with 8 bases in between. The CDR3 nucleotides read TGTGCCAGCAGTTTTGGGGGTGGCACAGATACGCAGTATTTT. It codes for CASSFGGGTDTQYF.

V gene TRBV11-2 combines with J gene TRBJ2-2; D not resolved. Trimming stripped 2 bases from V and 6 bases from J, with 7 bases between. This CDR3 spans 13 amino acids. Germline loops: CDR1 SGHAT, CDR2 FQNNGV. The CDR3 is CASSLHRAGELFF. In DNA form, the CDR3 reads TGTGCCAGCAGCTTACACCGCGCCGGGGAGCTGTTTTTT.

V and J are TRBV18 and TRBJ1-1; perhaps TRBD1 as D (5 bases). The germline V and J ends were trimmed by 3 bases and 2 bases, with 13 bases remaining between them. The CDR3 extends over 15 amino acids. In germline, CDR1 is KGHSH, CDR2 LQKENI. CDR3 in amino acids: CASSPGAGGNTEAFF. CDR3 nucleotide sequence: TGTGCCAGCTCACCCGGGGCGGGGGGAAACACTGAAGCTTTCTTT.

This clonotype occurred a few times. The chain employs TRBV20-1 and TRBJ2-5; 13 bases map to TRBD2. J gave up 0 bases and V 4 bases, and 5 bases lay outside the gene matches. The CDR3 is 16 residues long. From germline, CDR1 is DFQATT and CDR2 SNEGSKA (reference sequence). The CDR3 sequence: CSATGTSGVYQETQYF. For the CDR3, the DNA is TGCAGTGCTACCGGGACTAGCGGGGTGTACCAAGAGACCCAGTACTTC.

This chain links TRBV7-9 with TRBJ2-7; 7 bases line up with TRBD1. The germline V gene encodes CDR1 SEHNR and CDR2 FQNEAQ (reference sequence). The CDR3 sequence is 13 residues long. The V gene end was trimmed by 5 bases and the J gene end by 5 bases; junction bases not matched to a gene: 6. CDR3 coding DNA: TGTGCCAGCAGCCAGACAGGGTACAACGAGCAGTACTTC. Its translation is CASSQTGYNEQYF.

This chain connects TRBV7-9 to TRBJ2-1, with D maybe TRBD2 (6 bases). The CDR3 spans 16 residues. Germline CDR1 SEHNR, CDR2 FQNEAQ (reference sequence). V was pared by 5 bases and J by 1 base, with 15 bases between. The CDR3 sequence is CASSPQGLKSYNEQFF. The CDR3 nucleotides are TGTGCCAGCAGCCCTCAGGGACTCAAGTCCTACAATGAGCAGTTCTTC.

This clonotype was observed a handful of times. The rearrangement links TRBV20-1 to TRBJ1-1; D might be TRBD1 (6 bases). The V gene lost 6 bases and the J gene lost 1 base, with 18 bases spanning the gap. The CDR3 length is 15 residues. The germline gives CDR1 DFQATT, CDR2 SNEGSKA (reference sequence). CDR3 amino acids: CSAQISSGENTEAFF. DNA of the CDR3: TGCAGTGCCCAGATATCGTCAGGGGAGAACACTGAAGCTTTCTTT.